This TCR beta chain appears in the sequencing data of a study of T cells in localized non-small cell lung cancer. Study outcomes and limitations: Adjacent lung exhibited a median of around 60 among the 100 most abundant tumor clones. Patients showing higher blood T cell density tended to see longer overall survival.

The assay was immunoSEQ multiplex PCR, and TCRdb's table has in-frame clones only and misses some. The profile shows about 54,000 clones, about 83% of them singletons. Germline CDR1 reads GTSNPN; CDR2 reads SVGIG (reference sequence). The V gene lost 3 bases and the J gene lost 3 bases, with 12 bases spanning the gap. The CDR3 is 13 amino acids. Comment on this clone: What it binds is not known.

This TCR derives from a female donor of 60 years or more with stage II squamous cell lung carcinoma. The sequencing used peripheral blood, collected before any cancer treatment. The V gene is TRBV30, the J gene TRBJ2-7; D uncertain. The CDR3 DNA follows: TGTGCCTGGAGCACAGCTCCTCTCTACGAGCAGTACTTC. It specifies CAWSTAPLYEQYF.